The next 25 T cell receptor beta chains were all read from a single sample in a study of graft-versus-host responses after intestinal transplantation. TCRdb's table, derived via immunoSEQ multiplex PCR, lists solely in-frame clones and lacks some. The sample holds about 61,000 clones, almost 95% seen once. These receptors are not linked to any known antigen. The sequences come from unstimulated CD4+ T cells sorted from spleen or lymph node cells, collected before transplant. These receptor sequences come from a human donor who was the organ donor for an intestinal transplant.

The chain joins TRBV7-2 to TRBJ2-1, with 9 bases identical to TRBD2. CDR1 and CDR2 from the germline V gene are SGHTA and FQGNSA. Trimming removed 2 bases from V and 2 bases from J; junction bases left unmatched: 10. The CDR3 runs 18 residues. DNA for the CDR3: TGTGCCAGCAGCTTACGTCCAGCGGGGGGTCTAACCTACAATGAGCAGTTCTTC. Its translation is CASSLRPAGGLTYNEQFF.

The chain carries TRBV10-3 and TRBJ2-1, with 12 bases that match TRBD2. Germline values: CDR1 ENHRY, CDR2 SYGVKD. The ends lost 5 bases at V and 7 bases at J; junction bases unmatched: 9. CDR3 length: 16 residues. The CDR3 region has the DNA TGTGCCATCAGTTGGACTAGCGGGGTCCAGGGGAATGAGCAGTTCTTC. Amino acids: CAISWTSGVQGNEQFF.

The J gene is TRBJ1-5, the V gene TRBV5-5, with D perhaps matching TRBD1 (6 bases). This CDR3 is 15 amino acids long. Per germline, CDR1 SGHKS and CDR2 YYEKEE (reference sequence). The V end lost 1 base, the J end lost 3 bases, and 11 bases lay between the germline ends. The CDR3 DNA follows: TGTGCCAGCAGCTTGTTCGGACAGTCCAATCAGCCCCAGCATTTT. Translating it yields CASSLFGQSNQPQHF.

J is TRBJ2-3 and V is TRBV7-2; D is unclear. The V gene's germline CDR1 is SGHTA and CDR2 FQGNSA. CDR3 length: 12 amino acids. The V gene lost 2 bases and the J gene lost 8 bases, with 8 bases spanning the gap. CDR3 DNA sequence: TGTGCCAGCAGCTTATATAGAGGTACGCAGTATTTT. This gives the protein CASSLYRGTQYF. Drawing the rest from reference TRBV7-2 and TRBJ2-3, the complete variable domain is GAGVSQSPSNKVTEKGKDVELRCDPISGHTALYWYRQSLGQGLEFLIYFQGNSAPDKSGLPSDRFSAERTGGSVSTLTIQRTQQEDSAVYLCASSLYRGTQYFGPGTRLTVL.

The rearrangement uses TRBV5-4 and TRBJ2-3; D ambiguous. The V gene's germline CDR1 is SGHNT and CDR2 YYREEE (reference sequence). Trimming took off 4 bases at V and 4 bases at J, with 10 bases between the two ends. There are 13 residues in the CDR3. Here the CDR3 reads CASSQTVSDTQYF. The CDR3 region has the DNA TGTGCCAGCAGCCAAACGGTCTCAGATACGCAGTATTTT.

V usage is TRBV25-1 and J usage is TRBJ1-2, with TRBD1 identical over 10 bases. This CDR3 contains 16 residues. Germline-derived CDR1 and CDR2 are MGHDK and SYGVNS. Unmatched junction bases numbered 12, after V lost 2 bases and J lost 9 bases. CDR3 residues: CASSEPTLRTGGSYTF. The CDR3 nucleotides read TGTGCCAGCAGTGAACCAACGCTAAGGACAGGGGGAAGCTACACCTTC.

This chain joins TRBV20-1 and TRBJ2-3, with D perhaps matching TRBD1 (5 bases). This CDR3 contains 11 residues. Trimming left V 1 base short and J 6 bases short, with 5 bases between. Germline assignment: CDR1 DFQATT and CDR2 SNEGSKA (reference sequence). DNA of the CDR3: TGCAGTGCTAGAGGACAGGATACGCAGTATTTT. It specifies CSARGQDTQYF.

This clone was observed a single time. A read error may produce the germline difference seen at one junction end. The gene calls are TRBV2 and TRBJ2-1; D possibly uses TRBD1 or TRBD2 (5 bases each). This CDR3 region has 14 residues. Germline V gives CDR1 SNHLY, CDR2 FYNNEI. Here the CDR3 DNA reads TGTGCCAGCAGGACGGGACCCCCCTACGATGAGCAGTTCTTC. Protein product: CASRTGPPYDEQFF.

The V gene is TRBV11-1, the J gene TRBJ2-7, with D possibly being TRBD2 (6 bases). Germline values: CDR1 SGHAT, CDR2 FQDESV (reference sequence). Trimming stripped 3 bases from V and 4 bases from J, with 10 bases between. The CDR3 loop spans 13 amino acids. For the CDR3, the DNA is TGTGCCAGCAGCTTCGGGGGAAGGTACGAGCAGTACTTC. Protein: CASSFGGRYEQYF. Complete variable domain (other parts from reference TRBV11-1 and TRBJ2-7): EAEVAQSPRYKITEKSQAVAFWCDPISGHATLYWYRQILGQGPELLVQFQDESVVDDSQLPKDRFSAERLKGVDSTLKIQPAELGDSAMYLCASSFGGRYEQYFGPGTRLTVT.

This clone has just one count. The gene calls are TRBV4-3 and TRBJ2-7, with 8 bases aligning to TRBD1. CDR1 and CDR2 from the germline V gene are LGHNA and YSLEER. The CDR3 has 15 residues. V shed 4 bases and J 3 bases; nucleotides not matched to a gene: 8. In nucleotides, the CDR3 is TGCGCCAGCAGCCCCCAGGGACAGGCGAACTACGAGCAGTACTTC. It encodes CASSPQGQANYEQYF.

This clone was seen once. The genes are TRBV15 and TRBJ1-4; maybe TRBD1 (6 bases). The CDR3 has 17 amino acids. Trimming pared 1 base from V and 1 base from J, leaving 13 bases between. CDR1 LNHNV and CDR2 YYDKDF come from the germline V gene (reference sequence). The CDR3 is CATSRGLRGGTNEKLFF. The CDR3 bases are TGTGCCACCAGCAGAGGGCTGAGGGGGGGAACTAATGAAAAACTGTTTTTT.

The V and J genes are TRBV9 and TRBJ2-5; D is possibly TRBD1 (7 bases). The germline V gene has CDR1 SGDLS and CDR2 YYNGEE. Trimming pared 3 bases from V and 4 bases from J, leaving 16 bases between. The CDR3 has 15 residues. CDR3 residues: CASSATGARGETQYF. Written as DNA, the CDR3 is TGTGCCAGCAGCGCTACAGGGGCGCGGGGAGAGACCCAGTACTTC. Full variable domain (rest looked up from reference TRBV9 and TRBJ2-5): DSGVTQTPKHLITATGQRVTLRCSPRSGDLSVYWYQQSLDQGLQFLIQYYNGEERAKGNILERFSAQQFPDLHSELNLSSLELGDSALYFCASSATGARGETQYFGPGTRLLVL.

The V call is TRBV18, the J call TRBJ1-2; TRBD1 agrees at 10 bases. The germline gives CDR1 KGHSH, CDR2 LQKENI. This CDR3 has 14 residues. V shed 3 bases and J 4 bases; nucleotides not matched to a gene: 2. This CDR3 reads CASSPRDRGYGYTF. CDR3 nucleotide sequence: TGTGCCAGCTCACCTCGGGACAGGGGCTATGGCTACACCTTC. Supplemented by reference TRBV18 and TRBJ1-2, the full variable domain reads NAGVMQNPRHLVRRRGQEARLRCSPMKGHSHVYWYRQLPEEGLKFMVYLQKENIIDESGMPKERFSAEFPKEGPSILRIQQVVRGDSAAYFCASSPRDRGYGYTFGSGTRLTVV.

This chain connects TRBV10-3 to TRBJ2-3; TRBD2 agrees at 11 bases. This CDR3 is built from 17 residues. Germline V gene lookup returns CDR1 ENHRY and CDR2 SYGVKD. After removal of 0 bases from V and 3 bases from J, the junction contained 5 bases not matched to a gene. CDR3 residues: CAISESDLAGGTDTQYF. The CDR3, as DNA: TGTGCCATCAGTGAGTCGGATCTAGCGGGGGGAACAGATACGCAGTATTTT.

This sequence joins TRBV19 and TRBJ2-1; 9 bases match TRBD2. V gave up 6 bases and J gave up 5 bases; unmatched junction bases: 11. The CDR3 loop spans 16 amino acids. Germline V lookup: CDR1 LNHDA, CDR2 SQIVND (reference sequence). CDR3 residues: CASSPRGAGGHNEQFF. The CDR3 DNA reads TGTGCCAGTAGCCCTCGGGGAGCGGGGGGCCACAATGAGCAGTTCTTC.

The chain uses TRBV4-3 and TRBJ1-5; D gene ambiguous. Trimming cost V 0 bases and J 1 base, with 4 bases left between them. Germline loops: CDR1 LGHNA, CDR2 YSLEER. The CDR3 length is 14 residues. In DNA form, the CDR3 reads TGCGCCAGCAGCCAAGACACGAGCAATCAGCCCCAGCATTTT. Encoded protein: CASSQDTSNQPQHF.

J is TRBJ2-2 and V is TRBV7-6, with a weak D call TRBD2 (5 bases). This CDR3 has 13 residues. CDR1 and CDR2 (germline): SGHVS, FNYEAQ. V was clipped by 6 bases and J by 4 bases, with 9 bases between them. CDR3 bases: TGTGCCAGCAGGGTCGGGGTCACCGGGGAGCTGTTTTTT. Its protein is CASRVGVTGELFF.

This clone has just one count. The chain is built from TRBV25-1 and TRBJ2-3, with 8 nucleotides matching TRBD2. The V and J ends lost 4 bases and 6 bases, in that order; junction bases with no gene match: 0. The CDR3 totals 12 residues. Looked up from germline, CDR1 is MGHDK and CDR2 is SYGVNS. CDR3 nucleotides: TGTGCCAGCAGTGCTAGCGGGGATACGCAGTATTTT. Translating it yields CASSASGDTQYF.

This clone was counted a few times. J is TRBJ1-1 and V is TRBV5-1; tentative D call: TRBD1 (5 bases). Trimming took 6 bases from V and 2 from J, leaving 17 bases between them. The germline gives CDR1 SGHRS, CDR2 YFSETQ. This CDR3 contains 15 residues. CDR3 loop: CASMGPGGSNTEAFF. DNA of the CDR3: TGCGCCAGCATGGGACCCGGGGGGTCCAACACTGAAGCTTTCTTT.

CDR3 sequence: CASSASGTGVTDTQYF. CDR3 in DNA: TGTGCCAGCAGCGCATCCGGGACAGGGGTCACAGATACGCAGTATTTT. The chain couples TRBV9 to TRBJ2-3; TRBD1 aligns across 10 bases. The V gene end was trimmed by 3 bases and the J gene end by 2 bases; junction bases not matched to a gene: 6. CDR3 length equals 16 residues. Looked up from germline, CDR1 is SGDLS and CDR2 is YYNGEE.

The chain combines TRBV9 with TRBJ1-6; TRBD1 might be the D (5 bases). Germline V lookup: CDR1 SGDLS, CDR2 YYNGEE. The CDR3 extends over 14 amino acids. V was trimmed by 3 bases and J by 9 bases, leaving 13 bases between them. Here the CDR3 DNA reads TGTGCCAGCAGCGCCGGTCAGGGACTTTCACCCCTCCACTTT. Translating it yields CASSAGQGLSPLHF.

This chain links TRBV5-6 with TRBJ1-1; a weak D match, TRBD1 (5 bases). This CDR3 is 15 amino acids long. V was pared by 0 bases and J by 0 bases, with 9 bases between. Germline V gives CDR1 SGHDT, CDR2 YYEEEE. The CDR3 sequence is CASSLVRGLNTEAFF. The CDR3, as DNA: TGTGCCAGCAGCTTGGTGCGGGGGTTGAACACTGAAGCTTTCTTT.

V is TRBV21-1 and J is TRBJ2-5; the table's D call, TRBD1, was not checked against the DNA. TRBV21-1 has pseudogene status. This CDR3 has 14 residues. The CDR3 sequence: CASSLKRQGETQYF. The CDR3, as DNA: TGTGCCAGCAGCCTAAAGAGACAGGGAGAGACCCAGTACTTC.

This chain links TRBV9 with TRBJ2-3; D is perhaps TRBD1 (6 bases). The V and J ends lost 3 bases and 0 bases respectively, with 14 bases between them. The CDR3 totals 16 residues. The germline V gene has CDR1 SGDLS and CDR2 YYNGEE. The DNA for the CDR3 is TGTGCCAGCAGCGAAGTGGGGCAGGGGAGCACAGATACGCAGTATTTT. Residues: CASSEVGQGSTDTQYF.

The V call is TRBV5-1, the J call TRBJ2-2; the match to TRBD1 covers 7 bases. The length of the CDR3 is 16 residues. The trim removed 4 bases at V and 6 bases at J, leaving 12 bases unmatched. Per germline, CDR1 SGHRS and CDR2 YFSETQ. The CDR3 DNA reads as TGCGCCAGCAGCCGGACAGGTGGGAAACTATCCGGGGAGCTGTTTTTT. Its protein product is CASSRTGGKLSGELFF.